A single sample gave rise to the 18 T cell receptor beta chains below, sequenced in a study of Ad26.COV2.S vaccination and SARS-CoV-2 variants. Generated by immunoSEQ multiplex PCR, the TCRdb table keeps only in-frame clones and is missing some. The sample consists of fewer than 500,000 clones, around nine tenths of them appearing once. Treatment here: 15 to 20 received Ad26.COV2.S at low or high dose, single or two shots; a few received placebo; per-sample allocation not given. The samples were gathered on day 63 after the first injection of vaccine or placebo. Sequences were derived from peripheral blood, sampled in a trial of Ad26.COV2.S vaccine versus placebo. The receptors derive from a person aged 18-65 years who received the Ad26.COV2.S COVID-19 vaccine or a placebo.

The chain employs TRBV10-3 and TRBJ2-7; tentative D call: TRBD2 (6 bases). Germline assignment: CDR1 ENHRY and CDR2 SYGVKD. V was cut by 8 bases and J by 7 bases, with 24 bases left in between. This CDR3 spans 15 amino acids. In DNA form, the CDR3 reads TGTGCCATCGGGAAAGGAGCCGAATTCGCGGGGGAGCAGTACTTC. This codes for CAIGKGAEFAGEQYF.

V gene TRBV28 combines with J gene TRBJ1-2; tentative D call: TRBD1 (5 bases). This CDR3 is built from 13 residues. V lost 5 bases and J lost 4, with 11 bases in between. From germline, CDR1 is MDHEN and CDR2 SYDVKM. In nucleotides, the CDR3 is TGTGCCAGCAGTACCTTGGGGACCTATGGCTACACCTTC. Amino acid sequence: CASSTLGTYGYTF.

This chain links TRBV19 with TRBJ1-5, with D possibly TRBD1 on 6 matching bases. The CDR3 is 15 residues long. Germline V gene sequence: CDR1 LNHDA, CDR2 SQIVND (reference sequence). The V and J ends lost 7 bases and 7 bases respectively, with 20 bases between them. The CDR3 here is CASNPEQGTLQPQHF. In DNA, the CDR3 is TGTGCCAGTAACCCCGAACAGGGAACCCTGCAGCCCCAGCATTTT.

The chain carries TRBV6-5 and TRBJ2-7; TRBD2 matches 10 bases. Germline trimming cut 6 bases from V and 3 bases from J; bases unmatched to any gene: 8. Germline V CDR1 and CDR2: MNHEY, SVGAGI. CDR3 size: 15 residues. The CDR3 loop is CASRFFLAGVYEQYF. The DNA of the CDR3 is TGTGCCAGCAGATTCTTTCTAGCGGGAGTCTACGAGCAGTACTTC.

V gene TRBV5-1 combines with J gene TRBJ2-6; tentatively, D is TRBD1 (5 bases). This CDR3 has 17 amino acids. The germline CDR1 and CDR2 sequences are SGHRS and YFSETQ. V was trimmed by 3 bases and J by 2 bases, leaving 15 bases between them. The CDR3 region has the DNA TGCGCCAGCAGCTCTTATGGGCACAGGACTGGGGCCAACGTCCTGACTTTC. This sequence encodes CASSSYGHRTGANVLTF. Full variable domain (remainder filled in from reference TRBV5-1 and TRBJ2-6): KAGVTQTPRYLIKTRGQQVTLSCSPISGHRSVSWYQQTPGQGLQFLFEYFSETQRNKGNFPGRFSGRQFSNSRSEMNVSTLELGDSALYLCASSSYGHRTGANVLTFGAGSRLTVL.

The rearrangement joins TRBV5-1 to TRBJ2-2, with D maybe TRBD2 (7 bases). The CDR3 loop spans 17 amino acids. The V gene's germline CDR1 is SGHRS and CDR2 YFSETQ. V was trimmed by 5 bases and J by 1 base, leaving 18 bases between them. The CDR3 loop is CASSGGAGAENTGELFF. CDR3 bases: TGCGCCAGCAGTGGGGGTGCGGGGGCAGAGAACACCGGGGAGCTGTTTTTT. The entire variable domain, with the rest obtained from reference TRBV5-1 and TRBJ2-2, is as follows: KAGVTQTPRYLIKTRGQQVTLSCSPISGHRSVSWYQQTPGQGLQFLFEYFSETQRNKGNFPGRFSGRQFSNSRSEMNVSTLELGDSALYLCASSGGAGAENTGELFFGEGSRLTVL.

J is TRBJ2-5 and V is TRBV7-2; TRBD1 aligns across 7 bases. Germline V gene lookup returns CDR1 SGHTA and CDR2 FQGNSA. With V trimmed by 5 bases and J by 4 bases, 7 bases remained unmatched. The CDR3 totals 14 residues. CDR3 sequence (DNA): TGTGCCAGCAGCCGCCGACAGGGTGGAGAGACCCAGTACTTC. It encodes CASSRRQGGETQYF. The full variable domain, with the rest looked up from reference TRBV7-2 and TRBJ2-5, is GAGVSQSPSNKVTEKGKDVELRCDPISGHTALYWYRQSLGQGLEFLIYFQGNSAPDKSGLPSDRFSAERTGGSVSTLTIQRTQQEDSAVYLCASSRRQGGETQYFGPGTRLLVL.

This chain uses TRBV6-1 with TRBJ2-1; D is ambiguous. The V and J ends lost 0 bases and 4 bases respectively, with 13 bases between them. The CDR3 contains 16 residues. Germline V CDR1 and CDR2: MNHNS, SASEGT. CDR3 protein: CASSEARSLGYNEQFF. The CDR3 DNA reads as TGTGCCAGCAGTGAAGCCCGCAGCCTCGGGTACAATGAGCAGTTCTTC.

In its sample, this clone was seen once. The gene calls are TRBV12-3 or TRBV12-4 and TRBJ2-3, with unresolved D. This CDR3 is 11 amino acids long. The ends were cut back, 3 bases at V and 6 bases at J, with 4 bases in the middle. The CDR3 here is CASSLRDTQYF. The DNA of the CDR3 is TGTGCCAGCAGTTTGAGGGATACGCAGTATTTT.

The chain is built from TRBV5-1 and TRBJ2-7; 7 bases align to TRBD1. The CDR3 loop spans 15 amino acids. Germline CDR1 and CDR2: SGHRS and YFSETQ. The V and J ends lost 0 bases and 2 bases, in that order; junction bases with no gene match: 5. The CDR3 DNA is TGCGCCAGCAGCTTGGTCGGGACAGCCACCTACGAGCAGTACTTC. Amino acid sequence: CASSLVGTATYEQYF.

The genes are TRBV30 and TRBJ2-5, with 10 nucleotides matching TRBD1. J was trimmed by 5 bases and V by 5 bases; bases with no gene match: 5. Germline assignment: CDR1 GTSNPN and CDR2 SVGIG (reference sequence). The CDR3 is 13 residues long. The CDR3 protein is CAWRTGGYETQYF. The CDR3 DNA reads TGTGCCTGGCGGACAGGGGGTTACGAGACCCAGTACTTC. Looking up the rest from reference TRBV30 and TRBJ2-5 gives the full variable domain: SQTIHQWPATLVQPVGSPLSLECTVEGTSNPNLYWYRQAAGRGLQLLFYSVGIGQISSEVPQNLSASRPQDRQFILSSKKLLLSDSGFYLCAWRTGGYETQYFGPGTRLLVL.

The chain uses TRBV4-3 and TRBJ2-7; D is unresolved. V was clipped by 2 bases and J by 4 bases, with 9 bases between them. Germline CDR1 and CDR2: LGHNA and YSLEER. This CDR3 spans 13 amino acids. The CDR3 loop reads CASSQQNGYEQYF. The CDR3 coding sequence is TGCGCCAGCAGCCAACAGAACGGTTACGAGCAGTACTTC.

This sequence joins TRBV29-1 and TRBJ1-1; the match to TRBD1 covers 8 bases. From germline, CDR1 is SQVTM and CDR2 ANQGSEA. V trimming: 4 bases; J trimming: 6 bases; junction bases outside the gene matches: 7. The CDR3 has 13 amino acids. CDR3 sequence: CSVGDRTGPEAFF. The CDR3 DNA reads TGCAGCGTTGGGGACAGGACCGGTCCTGAAGCTTTCTTT. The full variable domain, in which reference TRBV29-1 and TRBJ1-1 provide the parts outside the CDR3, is SAVISQKPSRDICQRGTSLTIQCQVDSQVTMMFWYRQQPGQSLTLIATANQGSEATYESGFVIDKFPISRPNLTFSTLTVSNMSPEDSSIYLCSVGDRTGPEAFFGQGTRLTVV.

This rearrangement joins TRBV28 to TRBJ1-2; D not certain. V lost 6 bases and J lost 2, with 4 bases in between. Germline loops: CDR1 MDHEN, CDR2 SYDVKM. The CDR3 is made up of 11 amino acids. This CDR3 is CASRQNYGYTF. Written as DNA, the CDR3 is TGTGCCAGCAGGCAGAACTATGGCTACACCTTC.

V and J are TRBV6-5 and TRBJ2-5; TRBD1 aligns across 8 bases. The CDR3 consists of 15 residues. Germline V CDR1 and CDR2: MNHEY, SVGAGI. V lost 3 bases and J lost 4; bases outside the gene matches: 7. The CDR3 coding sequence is TGTGCCAGCAGTTATTCCGACGGACAGGGAGAGACCCAGTACTTC. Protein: CASSYSDGQGETQYF.

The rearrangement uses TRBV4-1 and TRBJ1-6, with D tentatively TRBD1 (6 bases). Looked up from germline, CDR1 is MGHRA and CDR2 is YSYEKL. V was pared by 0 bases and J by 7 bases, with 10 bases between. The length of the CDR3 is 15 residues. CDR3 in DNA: TGCGCCAGCAGCCAAGACAGGGGTTTCAATTCACCCCTCCACTTT. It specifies CASSQDRGFNSPLHF.

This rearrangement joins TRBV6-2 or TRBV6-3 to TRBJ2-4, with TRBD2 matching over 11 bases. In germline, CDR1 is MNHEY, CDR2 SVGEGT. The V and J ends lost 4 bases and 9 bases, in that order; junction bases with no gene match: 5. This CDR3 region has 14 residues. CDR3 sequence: CASSWASGRTIQYF. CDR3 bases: TGTGCCAGCAGTTGGGCTAGCGGGAGGACCATTCAGTACTTC.

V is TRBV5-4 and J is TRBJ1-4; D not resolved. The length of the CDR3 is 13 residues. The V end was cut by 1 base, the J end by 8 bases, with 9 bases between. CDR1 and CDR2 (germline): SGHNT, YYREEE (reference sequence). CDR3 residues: CASSLSVGEKLFF. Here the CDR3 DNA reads TGTGCCAGCAGCTTGTCGGTTGGGGAAAAACTGTTTTTT.